This is a list of T cell receptor beta chains from one sample in a study of cytomegalovirus exposure and HLA in healthy donors. Libraries were prepared by immunoSEQ multiplex PCR; TCRdb keeps only in-frame clonotypes and omits some of them. The sample comprises roughly 67,000 clones, over 70% of which are singletons, and under 9% rests with the top ten. Sequencing was performed on PBMCs. These receptor sequences come from a man in his 60s in good health and CMV-seropositive. The CDR3 runs from the conserved cysteine through the conserved F or W. The order of the fields is J gene, clone size, D gene, V gene, CDR3 protein, CDR3 DNA. A D gene is named only where the DNA matches it firmly. Only some rows state a clone size, as once, few, many or a class for expanded clones.

j_call: TRBJ2-2
clone_size: -
d_call: TRBD1
v_call: TRBV6-6
cdr3_aa: CASIPPGTGGTGELFF
cdr3_nt: TGTGCCAGCATTCCTCCCGGGACAGGGGGAACCGGGGAGCTGTTTTTT

j_call: TRBJ2-2
clone_size: -
d_call: TRBD2
v_call: TRBV11-2
cdr3_aa: CASSLKVAGGTNTGELFF
cdr3_nt: TGTGCCAGCAGCTTAAAGGTAGCGGGAGGTACGAACACCGGGGAGCTGTTTTTT

j_call: TRBJ2-7
clone_size: -
d_call: -
v_call: TRBV6-1
cdr3_aa: CASSEAGIFLYEQYF
cdr3_nt: TGTGCCAGCAGTGAAGCCGGGATCTTTCTCTACGAGCAGTACTTC

j_call: TRBJ2-1
clone_size: once
d_call: -
v_call: TRBV7-9
cdr3_aa: CASMASYNEQFF
cdr3_nt: TGTGCCAGCATGGCCTCCTACAATGAGCAGTTCTTC

j_call: TRBJ2-1
clone_size: -
d_call: -
v_call: TRBV11-2
cdr3_aa: CASSPLRGSSSYNEQFF
cdr3_nt: TGTGCCAGCAGCCCCCTGCGGGGTAGCTCTTCCTACAATGAGCAGTTCTTC

j_call: TRBJ2-7
clone_size: -
d_call: TRBD2
v_call: TRBV5-4
cdr3_aa: CASSAPLAGPLSYEQYF
cdr3_nt: TGTGCCAGCAGCGCACCACTAGCGGGGCCCCTCTCCTACGAGCAGTACTTC

j_call: TRBJ1-1
clone_size: -
d_call: TRBD1
v_call: TRBV19
cdr3_aa: CASTPTGGGTEAFF
cdr3_nt: TGTGCCAGTACCCCGACAGGGGGTGGCACTGAAGCTTTCTTT

j_call: TRBJ2-7
clone_size: once
d_call: TRBD1
v_call: TRBV11-3
cdr3_aa: CASSTGTAGGHEQYF
cdr3_nt: TGTGCCAGCAGTACAGGAACGGCAGGGGGTCACGAGCAGTACTTC

j_call: TRBJ2-7
clone_size: -
d_call: TRBD1
v_call: TRBV7-9
cdr3_aa: CASSLGRGGTGGNYEQYF
cdr3_nt: TGTGCCAGCAGCTTAGGTAGGGGTGGGACAGGGGGCAACTACGAGCAGTACTTC

j_call: TRBJ2-1
clone_size: few
d_call: TRBD2
v_call: TRBV4-1
cdr3_aa: CASREVGRLAGVNEQFF
cdr3_nt: TGCGCCAGCAGAGAAGTGGGGAGACTAGCGGGAGTGAATGAGCAGTTCTTC

j_call: TRBJ2-1
clone_size: -
d_call: -
v_call: TRBV5-1
cdr3_aa: CASSWGLRESDEQFF
cdr3_nt: TGCGCCAGCAGCTGGGGTCTCCGGGAGTCGGATGAGCAGTTCTTC

j_call: TRBJ2-1
clone_size: -
d_call: TRBD2
v_call: TRBV25-1
cdr3_aa: CATEGRLAGRYEQFF
cdr3_nt: TGTGCCACCGAGGGACGACTAGCGGGGAGGTATGAGCAGTTCTTC

j_call: TRBJ2-7
clone_size: -
d_call: TRBD1
v_call: TRBV7-2
cdr3_aa: CASSRTGGAEQYF
cdr3_nt: TGTGCCAGCAGTCGGACAGGGGGCGCCGAGCAGTACTTC

j_call: TRBJ2-7
clone_size: -
d_call: -
v_call: TRBV27
cdr3_aa: CASSFMTGASNEQYF
cdr3_nt: TGTGCCAGCAGTTTCATGACAGGCGCCTCTAACGAGCAGTACTTC

j_call: TRBJ2-3
clone_size: once
d_call: -
v_call: TRBV5-6
cdr3_aa: CASSFKRITDTQYF
cdr3_nt: TGTGCCAGCAGCTTTAAGCGGATCACAGATACGCAGTATTTT

j_call: TRBJ1-2
clone_size: -
d_call: -
v_call: TRBV5-4
cdr3_aa: CASSLGRENYGYTF
cdr3_nt: TGTGCCAGCAGCTTGGGCAGGGAAAACTATGGCTACACCTTC

j_call: TRBJ2-3
clone_size: -
d_call: -
v_call: TRBV11-2
cdr3_aa: CASSSQGRDTQYF
cdr3_nt: TGTGCCAGCAGCTCCCAGGGGAGAGATACGCAGTATTTT

j_call: TRBJ2-2
clone_size: -
d_call: -
v_call: TRBV2
cdr3_aa: CASRGQGSGELFF
cdr3_nt: TGTGCCAGCAGGGGCCAGGGGTCCGGGGAGCTGTTTTTT

j_call: TRBJ2-1
clone_size: -
d_call: -
v_call: TRBV10-2
cdr3_aa: CASSQNRVNEQFF
cdr3_nt: TGCGCCAGCAGTCAGAACAGGGTCAATGAGCAGTTCTTC

j_call: TRBJ1-6
clone_size: -
d_call: TRBD1
v_call: TRBV19
cdr3_aa: CASTSDRLYNSPLHF
cdr3_nt: TGTGCCAGCACCTCGGACAGGCTTTATAATTCACCCCTCCACTTT

j_call: TRBJ1-1
clone_size: few
d_call: -
v_call: TRBV6-5
cdr3_aa: CASSPSGFNTEAFF
cdr3_nt: TGTGCCAGCAGTCCCTCGGGATTCAACACTGAAGCTTTCTTT

j_call: TRBJ2-7
clone_size: -
d_call: TRBD2
v_call: TRBV5-1
cdr3_aa: CASSLIAGAYEQYF
cdr3_nt: TGCGCCAGCAGCTTAATAGCGGGGGCCTACGAGCAGTACTTC

j_call: TRBJ2-3
clone_size: once
d_call: -
v_call: TRBV5-1
cdr3_aa: CASSLGGTHGTDTQYF
cdr3_nt: TGCGCCAGCAGCTTGGGCGGAACACACGGCACAGATACGCAGTATTTT

j_call: TRBJ2-5
clone_size: -
d_call: TRBD2
v_call: TRBV10-3
cdr3_aa: CASSGGETQYF
cdr3_nt: TGTGCCAGCAGCGGGGGAGAGACCCAGTACTTC

j_call: TRBJ1-6
clone_size: -
d_call: TRBD1
v_call: TRBV5-1
cdr3_aa: CASSYFGTADSIINSPLHF
cdr3_nt: TGCGCCAGCAGCTACTTCGGGACAGCGGATAGTATAATTAATTCACCCCTCCACTTT

j_call: TRBJ1-2
clone_size: few
d_call: -
v_call: TRBV5-6
cdr3_aa: CASSPGHYASFGGYTF
cdr3_nt: TGTGCCAGCAGCCCCGGACATTATGCGAGTTTCGGTGGCTACACCTTC

j_call: TRBJ2-1
clone_size: few
d_call: -
v_call: TRBV5-1
cdr3_aa: CASSLRRGRPSYNEQFF
cdr3_nt: TGCGCCAGCAGCTTGAGAAGGGGAAGACCCTCCTACAATGAGCAGTTCTTC

j_call: TRBJ1-3
clone_size: -
d_call: TRBD1
v_call: TRBV18
cdr3_aa: CASSRPNRGSGNTIYF
cdr3_nt: TGTGCCAGCTCACGGCCCAACAGGGGCTCTGGAAACACCATATATTTT

j_call: TRBJ2-7
clone_size: -
d_call: -
v_call: TRBV6-5
cdr3_aa: CASRQSQGLGEQYF
cdr3_nt: TGTGCCAGCAGACAGTCGCAGGGATTGGGCGAGCAATACTTC

j_call: TRBJ2-3
clone_size: -
d_call: -
v_call: TRBV2
cdr3_aa: CASSGQGSTDTQYF
cdr3_nt: TGTGCCAGCAGTGGCCAGGGAAGCACAGATACGCAGTATTTT

j_call: TRBJ2-7
clone_size: -
d_call: TRBD1
v_call: TRBV5-8
cdr3_aa: CASSDRQGGKQYF
cdr3_nt: TGTGCCAGCTCCGACCGACAGGGTGGAAAGCAGTACTTC

j_call: TRBJ1-1
clone_size: -
d_call: -
v_call: TRBV6-6
cdr3_aa: CATGKLTGVLNTEAFF
cdr3_nt: TGTGCCACCGGTAAATTGACGGGGGTTTTGAACACTGAAGCTTTCTTT

j_call: TRBJ2-7
clone_size: -
d_call: TRBD2
v_call: TRBV2
cdr3_aa: CASSEALAGRGQQYF
cdr3_nt: TGTGCCAGCAGTGAAGCGCTAGCGGGAAGGGGGCAGCAGTACTTC

j_call: TRBJ2-3
clone_size: -
d_call: TRBD2
v_call: TRBV29-1
cdr3_aa: CSLEGTSEDTDTQYF
cdr3_nt: TGCAGCCTTGAGGGGACTAGCGAGGACACAGATACGCAGTATTTT

j_call: TRBJ2-7
clone_size: -
d_call: -
v_call: TRBV27
cdr3_aa: CASSLVPTYEQYF
cdr3_nt: TGTGCCAGCAGTTTGGTCCCTACCTACGAGCAGTACTTC

j_call: TRBJ1-2
clone_size: -
d_call: -
v_call: TRBV30
cdr3_aa: CAWGQLGFYGYTF
cdr3_nt: TGTGCCTGGGGACAACTGGGCTTCTATGGCTACACCTTC

j_call: TRBJ2-7
clone_size: -
d_call: TRBD2
v_call: TRBV10-1
cdr3_aa: CASSMGLAGYEQYF
cdr3_nt: TGCGCCAGCAGCATGGGACTAGCGGGCTACGAGCAGTACTTC

j_call: TRBJ2-1
clone_size: -
d_call: TRBD1
v_call: TRBV11-1
cdr3_aa: CASSVHRGPGNEQFF
cdr3_nt: TGTGCCAGCAGCGTTCACAGGGGGCCCGGGAATGAGCAGTTCTTC

j_call: TRBJ2-2
clone_size: -
d_call: TRBD2
v_call: TRBV19
cdr3_aa: CASSLRTSGSPRTGELFF
cdr3_nt: TGTGCCAGTAGTCTACGGACTAGCGGGAGCCCGAGGACCGGGGAGCTGTTTTTT

j_call: TRBJ1-2
clone_size: few
d_call: TRBD1
v_call: TRBV4-1
cdr3_aa: CASSQVQGANYGYTF
cdr3_nt: TGCGCCAGCAGCCAAGTCCAGGGGGCCAACTATGGCTACACCTTC

j_call: TRBJ1-2
clone_size: once
d_call: -
v_call: TRBV11-3
cdr3_aa: CASSPPSGGNYGYTF
cdr3_nt: TGTGCCAGCAGCCCCCCGTCCGGGGGTAACTATGGCTACACCTTC